These T cell receptor beta chains were read from a single sample in a study of CD8+CD57+ T cells in acquired aplastic anemia. TCRdb reanalysed the reads using MiXCR and keeps one entry per CDR3 protein. The table shows hundreds of thousands of distinct CDR3 sequences, with 55% to 70% occurring only once. Sample: sorted CD4+, CD8+, or CD8+CD57+ T cells (not recorded which) from PBMCs. These TCRs come from a human donor in good health, serving as a control. CDR3s include the opening cysteine and the closing phenylalanine or tryptophan. The D gene is left open where the match is weak. A clone size is listed for some rows: how often the clone was seen (once, few, many), or a class if it is expanded.

>-|TRBV7-2|TRBJ2-1|-|16
CASSLSGEGTVHFQFF
TGTGCCAGCAGCTTAAGTGGCGAAGGGACGGTCCATTTTCAGTTCTTC
>-|TRBV12-3/TRBV12-4|TRBJ2-3|TRBD2|15
CASSEAGGPGDTQYF
TGTGCCAGCAGCGAAGCGGGGGGGCCAGGGGATACGCAGTATTTT
>-|TRBV2|TRBJ2-5|-|14
CASSEQEWQDTQYF
TGTGCCAGCAGCGAGCAGGAGTGGCAAGATACCCAGTACTTC
>-|TRBV9|TRBJ1-2|-|13
CASSVAFPGGNTF
TGTGCCAGCAGTGTTGCGTTCCCTGGGGGCAACACCTTC
>once|TRBV7-2|TRBJ1-5|-|16
CASSPPGQLIKQFQHF
TGTGCCAGCAGCCCCCCCGGACAGTTAATAAAGCAGTTCCAGCATTTT
>-|TRBV19|TRBJ1-4|-|14
CASSSPGGDEKLFF
TGTGCCAGTAGCTCTCCGGGGGGGGATGAAAAACTGTTTTTT
>-|TRBV12-3/TRBV12-4|TRBJ2-7|-|12
CASGRQAYEQYF
TGTGCCAGCGGTAGACAAGCCTACGAGCAGTACTTC
>-|TRBV5-1|TRBJ1-4|-|16
CASSLETGRVNEKLFF
TGCGCCAGCAGCTTGGAGACCGGAAGAGTTAATGAAAAACTGTTTTTT
>many|TRBV4-1|TRBJ2-7|-|17
CASSHTGKGRRTYEQYF
TGCGCCAGCAGCCATACAGGGAAAGGGAGGAGGACCTACGAGCAGTACTTC
>-|TRBV7-8|TRBJ2-5|TRBD2|17
CASSLAPVAGGLSAQYF
TGTGCCAGCAGCTTAGCGCCAGTAGCGGGGGGTCTATCGGCCCAGTACTTC
>many|TRBV2|TRBJ2-3|-|11
CASTGTDTQYF
TGTGCCAGCACTGGAACAGATACGCAGTATTTT
>-|TRBV4-1|TRBJ1-3|-|14
CASSSTASGNTIYF
TGCGCCAGCAGCTCGACAGCCTCTGGAAACACCATATATTTT
>-|TRBV7-2|TRBJ2-7|-|12
CASRPPVYEQYF
TGTGCCAGCAGACCCCCCGTCTACGAGCAGTACTTC
>-|TRBV7-2|TRBJ2-1|TRBD1|16
CASSDADRDGKHDQFF
TGTGCCAGCAGCGACGCCGACAGGGACGGGAAACACGATCAGTTCTTC
>-|TRBV11-1|TRBJ1-5|TRBD1|17
CASSKDRVGGENQPQHF
TGTGCCAGCAGCAAAGACAGGGTTGGTGGCGAGAATCAGCCCCAGCATTTT
>-|TRBV6-1|TRBJ2-1|TRBD1|14
CASRPQTGVDEQFF
TGTGCCAGCAGACCACAGACAGGGGTTGATGAGCAGTTCTTC
>-|TRBV20-1|TRBJ1-1|-|15
CSVEGSGQAFSEAFF
TGCAGTGTTGAAGGATCCGGTCAGGCCTTCTCTGAAGCTTTCTTT
>-|TRBV7-2|TRBJ2-1|TRBD2|15
CASSPLAGGLTEQFF
TGTGCCAGCAGCCCACTAGCGGGGGGGCTTACTGAGCAGTTCTTC